The clone carrying this T cell receptor beta chain rates as medium-sized. What it binds is not known. This record belongs to a study of HIV-infected patients and healthy controls. Study summary: Total CDR3 counts per chain did not differ significantly between patients and controls.

Points from the study as a whole: The authors saw processing only sixteen HIV-infected individuals as a major limitation on generality. HIV-infected repertoires had significantly higher mean Gini indices than controls, possibly reflecting oligoclonality.

Trimming took off 5 bases at V and 5 bases at J, with 18 bases between the two ends. The CDR3 consists of 15 residues. 500 ng RNA was reverse transcribed with alpha and beta constant-region primers. Each of the alpha and beta chains got its own library through chain-specific third strand synthesis with indices. TCRdb reprocessed the 5' RACE reads with MiXCR, giving one entry per CDR3 protein. This table holds some 7,800 distinct CDR3 sequences, 6.1% found once. Whole blood was used without fractionation, so all unsorted peripheral T cells were included. The RNA source was a 2.5 ml peripheral blood draw.

The sequences come from blood, collected before antiretroviral therapy. The clonotype comes from an adult with HIV infection. The chain uses TRBV12-3 or TRBV12-4 and TRBJ1-2; perhaps TRBD1 as D (6 bases). Here the CDR3 DNA reads TGTGCCAGCAGTCCCTCCAACAGGGCCTATTATGGCTACACCTTC. It encodes CASSPSNRAYYGYTF.